The 10 T cell receptor beta chains below come from one sample, sequenced in a study of shared clonotypes between healthy human individuals. The repertoire was sequenced with immunoSEQ multiplex PCR; TCRdb's copy has only in-frame clones and lacks some. This table holds about 1.1 million clones, 78% found once. Sequencing was performed on memory CD4+ T cells from PBMCs. Subset: CD45RA-negative fraction. The receptors stem from a man between 18 and 29 years old in good health. Some clones in this sample may be carry-over from other donors' samples.

The chain carries TRBV4-1 and TRBJ2-1; 12 positions match TRBD2. CDR3 length: 16 residues. V lost 6 bases and J lost 7; bases outside the gene matches: 10. The germline CDR1 and CDR2 sequences are MGHRA and YSYEKL. CDR3: CASSRTGLAGGNEQFF. CDR3 sequence (DNA): TGCGCCAGCAGTCGGACTGGGCTAGCGGGAGGGAATGAGCAGTTCTTC.

The CDR3 protein is CASRITGGYGYTF. CDR3 DNA: TGTGCCAGCAGAATTACAGGGGGGTATGGCTACACCTTC. This sequence joins TRBV28 and TRBJ1-2; 8 bases align to TRBD1. The CDR3 extends over 13 amino acids. V shed 6 bases and J 5 bases; nucleotides not matched to a gene: 5. Germline CDR1 MDHEN, CDR2 SYDVKM.

The V and J genes are TRBV19 and TRBJ2-4; D is perhaps TRBD1 (6 bases). The CDR3 contains 16 residues. With 5 bases removed from V and 3 bases from J, the gap between germline ends came to 17 bases. CDR1 and CDR2 from the germline V gene are LNHDA and SQIVND (reference sequence). CDR3 amino acids: CASSPSDRLLKNIQYF. The CDR3 bases are TGTGCCAGTAGTCCGTCGGACAGATTACTCAAAAACATTCAGTACTTC.

The table lists this clone with a count of one. The chain combines TRBV5-1 with TRBJ2-2; 15 nucleotides match TRBD2. V was pared by 5 bases and J by 3 bases, with 5 bases of the junction left unmatched. Germline-derived CDR1 and CDR2 are SGHRS and YFSETQ. The CDR3 length is 17 residues. The CDR3 is CASRRTSGRAYTGELFF. In DNA, the CDR3 is TGCGCCAGCAGGCGGACTAGCGGGAGGGCCTACACCGGGGAGCTGTTTTTT.

The chain employs TRBV25-1 and TRBJ1-2; 7 nucleotides match TRBD1. The J segment lost 6 bases and the V segment lost 6 bases, leaving 7 bases of the junction unmatched. Germline V gene sequence: CDR1 MGHDK, CDR2 SYGVNS. CDR3 size: 13 residues. The CDR3 DNA is TGTGCCAGCAGGGAACAGGGGAGGGATGGCTACACCTTC. Protein sequence: CASREQGRDGYTF.

The chain employs TRBV28 and TRBJ1-5; D is unclear. The CDR3 totals 13 residues. The germline V and J ends were trimmed by 6 bases and 1 base, with 7 bases remaining between them. Per the germline V gene, CDR1 is MDHEN and CDR2 is SYDVKM. The CDR3 loop reads CASRRGSNQPQHF. The CDR3 coding sequence is TGTGCCAGCAGAAGAGGGAGCAATCAGCCCCAGCATTTT. Full variable domain (rest looked up from reference TRBV28 and TRBJ1-5): DVKVTQSSRYLVKRTGEKVFLECVQDMDHENMFWYRQDPGLGLRLIYFSYDVKMKEKGDIPEGYSVSREKKERFSLILESASTNQTSMYLCASRRGSNQPQHFGDGTRLSIL.

This clone was observed a single time. J is TRBJ2-7 and V is TRBV7-9; no clear D. The ends were cut back, 4 bases at V and 4 bases at J, with 11 bases in the middle. The length of the CDR3 is 13 residues. Germline V gives CDR1 SEHNR, CDR2 FQNEAQ (reference sequence). The CDR3 sequence: CASSSIITYEQYF. In DNA form, the CDR3 reads TGTGCCAGCAGCTCGATCATCACATACGAGCAGTACTTC.

V is TRBV27 and J is TRBJ1-1; D remains unclear. Per germline, CDR1 MNHEY and CDR2 SMNVEV (reference sequence). V was trimmed by 2 bases and J by 3 bases, leaving 7 bases between them. The CDR3 extends over 13 amino acids. As DNA, the CDR3 is TGTGCCAGCAGTTTAGCAGGTTACACTGAAGCTTTCTTT. This gives the protein CASSLAGYTEAFF.

This chain links TRBV20-1 with TRBJ1-2; perhaps TRBD1 as D (6 bases). The ends were cut back, 5 bases at V and 6 bases at J, with 10 bases in the middle. Looked up from germline, CDR1 is DFQATT and CDR2 is SNEGSKA (reference sequence). This CDR3 is 11 amino acids long. The CDR3 DNA follows: TGCAGTGCTTTCCAGGGGAATGGCTACACCTTC. As protein: CSAFQGNGYTF.

In this sample, this clone turned up once. The chain links TRBV5-1 to TRBJ2-3; TRBD1 aligns across 7 bases. Germline CDR1 and CDR2: SGHRS and YFSETQ. The CDR3 totals 16 residues. V was clipped by 0 bases and J by 2 bases; unmatched bases: 6. In DNA form, the CDR3 reads TGCGCCAGCAGCTTGGTTCGGGACAGCAACACAGATACGCAGTATTTT. Protein sequence: CASSLVRDSNTDTQYF. The entire variable domain, with the rest obtained from reference TRBV5-1 and TRBJ2-3, is as follows: KAGVTQTPRYLIKTRGQQVTLSCSPISGHRSVSWYQQTPGQGLQFLFEYFSETQRNKGNFPGRFSGRQFSNSRSEMNVSTLELGDSALYLCASSLVRDSNTDTQYFGPGTRLTVL.